The clone carrying this TCR beta chain was found a few times. Its target is not known. The sample belongs to a study of Graves' ophthalmopathy and Graves' hyperthyroidism. General study results and limits: Blood contained most expanded thyroid clonotypes exceeding 0.001 frequency. In separating ophthalmopathy from stable hyperthyroidism, a 13-signature model achieved less than 90% sensitivity and nearly 84% specificity.

Scientists amplified the TCR beta CDR3 regions from RNA transcripts. In the first round, RT-PCR was carried out with HTBI primers, and a multiplex PCR formed the second round. TCRdb processed the multiplex PCR reads anew with MiXCR; each CDR3 protein has one entry. Of around 1,200,000 distinct CDR3 sequences listed, 35% to 40% were seen once; the top ten hold more than 9.5%. Per germline, CDR1 MNHNY and CDR2 SVGAGI (reference sequence). The CDR3 extends over 12 amino acids. Trimming removed 4 bases at V and 7 bases at J, with 11 bases between. This receptor was obtained from an adult man with Graves' hyperthyroidism. This rearrangement joins TRBV6-6 to TRBJ2-7; D uncertain. Sequenced material: peripheral blood or thyroid tissue (not recorded which). The CDR3 sequence: CASSWTGQEQYF. In nucleotides, the CDR3 is TGTGCCAGCAGTTGGACGGGTCAGGAGCAGTACTTC.